This T cell receptor (beta chain) was observed in a study of blood T cells in healthy people across ages. Overall study findings and caveats: Diversity estimates from one million T cells were considered underestimates. The fall in TCR beta diversity per million T cells was roughly linear with age.

At least 6 micrograms of total RNA were extracted per sample. The use of a sample-barcoded 5' primer and a J-beta primer mix characterized a second PCR of roughly 6 to 11 cycles. A template-switch adaptor containing 12 random nucleotides labeled each cDNA molecule. TCRdb reanalysed the 5' RACE reads using MiXCR and keeps one entry per CDR3 protein. There are about 640,000 distinct CDR3 sequences in the sample; approximately 30% occur only once, and around a sixth lies in the top ten. This clonotype was observed many times. Its antigen is unidentified. Germline V CDR1 and CDR2: MGHRA, YSYEKL. The CDR3 runs to 18 residues. V lost 1 base and J 4 bases, leaving 22 bases between the germline ends.

The sample was blood. The gene calls are TRBV4-1 and TRBJ2-5; perhaps TRBD2 as D (7 bases). The clonotype originates from a woman older than 75 in good health. The CDR3: CASSQGLGGAGDPETQYF. DNA for the CDR3: TGCGCCAGCAGCCAAGGTTTGGGGGGCGCGGGGGATCCAGAGACCCAGTACTTC.